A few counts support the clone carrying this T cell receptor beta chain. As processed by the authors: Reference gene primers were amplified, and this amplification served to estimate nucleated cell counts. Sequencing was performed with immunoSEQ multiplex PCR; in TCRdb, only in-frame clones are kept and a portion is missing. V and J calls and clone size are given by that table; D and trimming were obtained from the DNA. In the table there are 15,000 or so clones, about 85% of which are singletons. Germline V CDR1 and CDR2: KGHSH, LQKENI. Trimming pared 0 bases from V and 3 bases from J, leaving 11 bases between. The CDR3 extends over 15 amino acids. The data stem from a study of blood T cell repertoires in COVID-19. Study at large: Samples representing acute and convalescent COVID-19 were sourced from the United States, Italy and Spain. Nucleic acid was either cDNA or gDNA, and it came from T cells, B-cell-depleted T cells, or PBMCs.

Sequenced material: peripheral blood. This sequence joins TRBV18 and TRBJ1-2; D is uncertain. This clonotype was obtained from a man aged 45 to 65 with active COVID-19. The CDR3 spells CASSPPMGRYYGYTF. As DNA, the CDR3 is TGTGCCAGCTCACCACCCATGGGCAGGTACTATGGCTACACCTTC.